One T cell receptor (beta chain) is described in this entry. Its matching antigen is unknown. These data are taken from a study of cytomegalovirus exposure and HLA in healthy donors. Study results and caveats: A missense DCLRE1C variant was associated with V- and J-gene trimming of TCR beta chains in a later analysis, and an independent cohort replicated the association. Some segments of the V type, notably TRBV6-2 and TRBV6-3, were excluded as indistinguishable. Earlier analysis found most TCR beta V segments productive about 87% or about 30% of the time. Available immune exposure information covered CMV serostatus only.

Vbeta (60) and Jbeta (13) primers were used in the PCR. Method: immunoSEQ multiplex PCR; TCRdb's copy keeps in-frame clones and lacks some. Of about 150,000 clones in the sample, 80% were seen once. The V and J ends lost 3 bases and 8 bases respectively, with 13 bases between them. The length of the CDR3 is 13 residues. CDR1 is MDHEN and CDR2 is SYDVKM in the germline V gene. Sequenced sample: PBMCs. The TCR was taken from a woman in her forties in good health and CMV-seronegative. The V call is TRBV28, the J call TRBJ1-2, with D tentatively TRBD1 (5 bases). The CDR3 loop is CASSLGGTQGYTF. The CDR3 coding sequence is TGTGCCAGCAGTTTGGGAGGGACCCAAGGCTACACCTTC.